This T cell receptor (beta chain) was sequenced in a study of molecular identifiers for immune sequencing clone quantification. Study-level information: In replicates, RNA from approximately 20,000 or 100,000 naive CD8 cells was split five ways, four sequenced.

The study's findings and limits: Clone sizes could be underestimated for highly expanded clones when identical TCR molecules share a barcode. Jurkat TCR RNA from one cell was spiked into about 1 million naive cells, and it was reportedly detectable there.

This clonotype has a count of ten or more. Its antigen remains unknown. This CDR3 has 15 residues. V was clipped by 2 bases and J by 8 bases; unmatched bases: 4. CDR1 MDHEN and CDR2 SYDVKM come from the germline V gene. The authors built bulk TCR libraries by previously described methods with listed TCR primers. TCRdb reanalysed the PCR reads using MiXCR and keeps one entry per CDR3 protein. The table shows 60,000 to 70,000 distinct CDR3 sequences, with 15% to 20% occurring only once. This sequence was found in a human donor in good health. Some libraries in this study had Jurkat cell RNA spiked in. The sequenced material came from naive CD8+ T cells from blood, with Jurkat cell RNA spiked in. Subset specified: FACS-sorted CD8+CD4-CCR7+CD45RA+ naive T cells. The V call is TRBV28, the J call TRBJ1-6; TRBD1 matches at 9 bases. CDR3 bases: TGTGCCAGCAGTTTAGGACAGGGGAAGGATTCACCCCTCCACTTT. Translated: CASSLGQGKDSPLHF.